Included here is one T cell receptor beta chain sequence, with context. The data were obtained in a study of blood T cell repertoires in COVID-19. Study overall: From the United States, Italy and Spain came samples of acute and convalescent COVID-19.

Original data processing: Amplified reference gene primers provided the basis for estimating nucleated cell counts. Sequencing used immunoSEQ multiplex PCR; TCRdb keeps in-frame clones, though not all of them. The V and J calls and the clone size are those of that table, but D and trimming were determined from the DNA. The sample consists of nearly 350,000 clones, 80% to 90% of them appearing once. The CDR3 spans 14 residues. V lost 4 bases and J lost 0, with 7 bases in between. CDR1 and CDR2 from the germline V gene are SGHTA and FQGNSA. Sequencing was performed on peripheral blood. The clonotype was recovered from a man younger than 45 with active or convalescent COVID-19. V gene TRBV7-2 combines with J gene TRBJ2-1, with TRBD1 as a possible D gene (6 bases). DNA for the CDR3: TGTGCCAGCAGCTGGGGGCGCTCCTACAATGAGCAGTTCTTC. Its protein is CASSWGRSYNEQFF.